What follows is one TCR beta chain and its context. At the DNA level, this CDR3 is encoded by other sequences in the same sample as well. This sample is part of a study of blood T cell repertoires in COVID-19. In the study overall: Acute and convalescent COVID-19 samples came from the United States, Italy and Spain.

Trimming pared 3 bases from V and 6 bases from J, leaving 9 bases between. Germline lookup yields CDR1 MNHEY and CDR2 SMNVEV (reference sequence). The CDR3 is 14 amino acids. Some clones are missing from TCRdb's copy, which holds only in-frame ones; the method was immunoSEQ multiplex PCR. This repertoire shows roughly 92,000 clones, roughly 86% found once; its top ten account for roughly 6.8%. V usage is TRBV27 and J usage is TRBJ1-6; D may be TRBD1 (6 bases). The source is a human donor with acute or convalescent COVID-19. The donor label of this sample is uncertain. The sample taken for sequencing was peripheral blood. DNA of the CDR3: TGTGCCAGCAGTTTTGGCAGGGGTAATTCACCCCTCCACTTT. This gives the protein CASSFGRGNSPLHF.